The 25 T cell receptor beta chains given below trace back to one sample, sequenced in a study of beta chain features in type 1 diabetes (dated by TCRdb to the late 2010s). Study-wide conclusions, independent of this receptor: Type 1 diabetes patients showed a moderate but significant shortening of TCRB CDR3 length in all four CD4+ subsets.

Libraries were constructed by the immunoSEQ multiplex PCR assay. All of the isolated RNA was reverse transcribed with the High Capacity cDNA Reverse Transcription Kit, so expressed TCRB transcripts were sequenced. TCRdb holds this immuneACCESS table with in-frame rearrangements only. Some clones are missing; in checked studies, unresolved V genes explain under half, and the rest has no known cause. Present in this sample are hundreds of thousands of clones, approximately 15% of which were seen just once. The top ten hold around 0.015% of the sample. For these TCRs, the target antigens are not known. The sequencing sample was made of naive CD4+ T cells from blood. This specimen's cell subset or site label, per the study, means: true naive CD4+ T cells. These receptors originate from a man aged 18-30 years with type 1 diabetes.

This clone was observed a handful of times. The chain uses TRBV5-1 and TRBJ2-5; D might be TRBD2 (6 bases). The germline V gene has CDR1 SGHRS and CDR2 YFSETQ. The V and J ends lost 0 bases and 4 bases respectively, with 16 bases between them. There are 16 residues in the CDR3. The CDR3 coding sequence is TGCGCCAGCAGCTTGGATGGGGTTAGCGGAGGAGAGACCCAGTACTTC. Residues: CASSLDGVSGGETQYF. Drawing the rest from reference TRBV5-1 and TRBJ2-5, the complete variable domain is KAGVTQTPRYLIKTRGQQVTLSCSPISGHRSVSWYQQTPGQGLQFLFEYFSETQRNKGNFPGRFSGRQFSNSRSEMNVSTLELGDSALYLCASSLDGVSGGETQYFGPGTRLLVL.

This clone was seen a few times. The chain has TRBV11-2 and TRBJ2-1, with TRBD1 as a possible D gene (5 bases). V was pared by 4 bases and J by 5 bases, with 15 bases between. The CDR3 sequence is 15 residues long. Germline loops: CDR1 SGHAT, CDR2 FQNNGV. The CDR3 DNA sequence: TGTGCCAGCAGCTCTCTGCAGGGTAGTCACAATGAGCAGTTCTTC. Translating it yields CASSSLQGSHNEQFF.

V gene TRBV6-5 combines with J gene TRBJ1-2; D is unresolved. V lost 2 bases, J lost 8 bases, and 12 bases lay in between. CDR1 is MNHEY and CDR2 is SVGAGI in the germline V gene. There are 13 residues in the CDR3. CDR3 sequence reads: CASSYGRTMGYTF. DNA for the CDR3: TGTGCCAGCAGTTACGGCAGGACTATGGGCTACACCTTC.

The chain joins TRBV10-2 to TRBJ2-1, with 8 bases lining up with TRBD2. The junction had 14 bases not matched to a gene; V was cut back by 7 bases and J by 0 bases. The germline V gene encodes CDR1 WSHSY and CDR2 SAAADI. The CDR3 contains 18 residues. The CDR3, as DNA: TGCGCCAGCACCGATACGGGGACGGGGGGGCTCTCCTACAATGAGCAGTTCTTC. Its protein product is CASTDTGTGGLSYNEQFF.

The V and J genes are TRBV29-1 and TRBJ2-3; possible D gene TRBD2, 5 bases. This CDR3 comprises 14 residues. The ends were cut back, 7 bases at V and 8 bases at J, with 22 bases in the middle. Per the germline V gene, CDR1 is SQVTM and CDR2 is ANQGSEA. This chain's CDR3 is CSATTKLVSTTQYF. CDR3 bases: TGCAGCGCCACGACTAAACTAGTTTCCACTACGCAGTATTTT.

CDR3 amino acids: CASSPDRAGAFF. CDR3 sequence (DNA): TGTGCCAGCTCGCCAGACAGGGCGGGGGCTTTCTTT. The rearrangement uses TRBV18 and TRBJ1-1; 7 nucleotides align to TRBD1. The CDR3 runs 12 residues. V gave up 6 bases and J gave up 11 bases; unmatched junction bases: 9. Germline V CDR1 and CDR2: KGHSH, LQKENI.

The rearrangement uses TRBV27 and TRBJ2-5; no clear D. Judging by the DNA end, TRBJ2-7 fits better; the J call may be wrong. The CDR3 loop spans 13 amino acids. Germline CDR1 MNHEY, CDR2 SMNVEV (reference sequence). The CDR3 loop is CASSFHPASEQYF. CDR3 nucleotides: TGTGCCAGCAGTTTTCATCCAGCGAGCGAGCAGTACTTC.

The CDR3 sequence: CASSSYGLGETQYF. CDR3 nucleotides: TGTGCCAGCAGCTCATACGGGTTGGGTGAGACCCAGTACTTC. The rearrangement links TRBV7-2 to TRBJ2-5; D gene uncertain. The V gene lost 4 bases and the J gene lost 5 bases, with 14 bases spanning the gap. CDR1 and CDR2 from the germline V gene are SGHTA and FQGNSA. The CDR3 extends over 14 amino acids.

This clone was counted only a few times. The rearrangement links TRBV11-2 to TRBJ2-5; no clear D. The CDR3 has 15 amino acids. V dropped 0 bases and J dropped 7 bases, with 15 bases sitting between them. Germline V CDR1 and CDR2: SGHAT, FQNNGV. The CDR3 is CASSLEELSSVTQYF. CDR3 DNA: TGTGCCAGCAGCTTAGAGGAACTATCATCGGTGACCCAGTACTTC.

The genes are TRBV5-1 and TRBJ1-1, with 7 nucleotides matching TRBD1. Trimming at V came to 4 bases and at J to 8 bases, leaving 5 bases not matched to a gene. This CDR3 spans 12 amino acids. Germline V lookup: CDR1 SGHRS, CDR2 YFSETQ. CDR3 sequence: CASSATGPEAFF. DNA of the CDR3: TGCGCCAGCAGCGCGACAGGGCCCGAAGCTTTCTTT.

This clone has a handful of counts. The rearrangement links TRBV30 to TRBJ1-1; D not certain. This CDR3 spans 14 amino acids. The V gene lost 5 bases and the J gene lost 7 bases, with 20 bases spanning the gap. Germline assignment: CDR1 GTSNPN and CDR2 SVGIG (reference sequence). CDR3 coding DNA: TGTGCCTGGTCAGTAAACTCCCTAAGCGATGAAGCTTTCTTT. Translation gives CAWSVNSLSDEAFF.

This clone showed up just a few times. This chain joins TRBV29-1 and TRBJ2-7; TRBD1 matches 9 bases. With V trimmed by 4 bases and J by 1 base, 2 bases remained unmatched. This CDR3 has 13 amino acids. Germline-derived CDR1 and CDR2 are SQVTM and ANQGSEA. The CDR3: CSVGTGESYEQYF. The CDR3 DNA is TGCAGCGTTGGGACAGGGGAATCCTACGAGCAGTACTTC.

The chain uses TRBV25-1 and TRBJ2-5; a possible D gene is TRBD2 (6 bases). CDR3 length: 15 amino acids. The V gene's germline CDR1 is MGHDK and CDR2 SYGVNS. Between the trimmed V and J ends, which lost 6 bases and 3 bases, there was a span of 17 bases. CDR3 sequence reads: CASRASGTRKETQYF. The DNA of the CDR3 is TGTGCCAGCAGGGCTTCCGGGACTCGAAAAGAGACCCAGTACTTC.

V usage is TRBV30 and J usage is TRBJ1-2; maybe TRBD1 (5 bases). The length of the CDR3 is 14 residues. Germline V gene lookup returns CDR1 GTSNPN and CDR2 SVGIG (reference sequence). V lost 0 bases, J lost 8 bases, and 16 bases lay in between. CDR3: CAWSVWEVGAGYTF. The CDR3 DNA is TGTGCCTGGAGTGTATGGGAGGTTGGGGCCGGCTACACCTTC.

The V gene is TRBV6-1, the J gene TRBJ2-7; D perhaps matches TRBD1 (6 bases). V dropped 10 bases and J dropped 6 bases, with 13 bases sitting between them. The CDR3 length is 11 residues. Germline values: CDR1 MNHNS, CDR2 SASEGT. CDR3 coding DNA: TGTGCCACCCCGGGACAAAGCGAGCAGTACTTC. Translated: CATPGQSEQYF.

This rearrangement joins TRBV9 to TRBJ1-6, with TRBD1 identical over 7 bases. Trimming took 0 bases from V and 8 from J; bases not matched to a gene: 8. The length of the CDR3 is 16 residues. The germline CDR1 and CDR2 sequences are SGDLS and YYNGEE. In DNA form, the CDR3 reads TGTGCCAGCAGCGTAGAATCCTACAGGGGATATTCACCCCTCCACTTT. Its translation is CASSVESYRGYSPLHF.

This clone was observed a handful of times. The chain recombines TRBV5-4 with TRBJ2-1; possibly TRBD1 for D (5 bases). The V end was cut by 3 bases, the J end by 6 bases, with 13 bases between. The length of the CDR3 is 14 residues. The germline V gene encodes CDR1 SGHNT and CDR2 YYREEE (reference sequence). This CDR3 reads CASSSPKGVNEQFF. The CDR3 nucleotides are TGTGCCAGCAGCTCGCCTAAAGGGGTCAATGAGCAGTTCTTC.

V gene TRBV9 combines with J gene TRBJ1-4; D is unresolved. Germline CDR1 SGDLS, CDR2 YYNGEE. V gave up 4 bases and J gave up 3 bases, with 13 bases separating them. CDR3 size: 15 residues. The CDR3 loop is CASSSGLWANEKLFF. The DNA of the CDR3 is TGTGCCAGCAGCTCAGGACTCTGGGCTAATGAAAAACTGTTTTTT.

A few counts support this clone. In DNA, the CDR3 is TGCGCCAGCAGATGGCGGGAGTTCGATGAGCAGTTCTTC. Translated, it gives CASRWREFDEQFF. The chain recombines TRBV5-1 with TRBJ2-1; TRBD2 agrees at 7 bases. CDR3 size: 13 residues. CDR1 and CDR2 (germline): SGHRS, YFSETQ. Losses at the gene ends were 5 bases for V and 8 bases for J; bases not matched to a gene: 7.

The genes are TRBV5-4 and TRBJ2-2, with 7 positions matching TRBD1. Germline V gene data show CDR1 as SGHNT and CDR2 as YYREEE (reference sequence). The J segment lost 6 bases and the V segment lost 2 bases, leaving 7 bases of the junction unmatched. The CDR3 is made up of 15 amino acids. This CDR3 reads CASSFGQVGAGELFF. The CDR3 DNA reads TGTGCCAGCAGCTTCGGACAGGTCGGGGCCGGGGAGCTGTTTTTT. The whole variable domain, filled in from reference TRBV5-4 and TRBJ2-2, reads ETGVTQSPTHLIKTRGQQVTLRCSSQSGHNTVSWYQQALGQGPQFIFQYYREEENGRGNFPPRFSGLQFPNYSSELNVNALELDDSALYLCASSFGQVGAGELFFGEGSRLTVL.

This clone was found a few times. The V gene is TRBV4-2, the J gene TRBJ2-1, with 8 positions matching TRBD2. The CDR3 is made up of 15 amino acids. Germline trimming cut 2 bases from V and 7 bases from J; bases unmatched to any gene: 7. From germline, CDR1 is LGHNA and CDR2 YNFKEQ. The CDR3 bases are TGTGCCAGCAGCCAACCTGGGACTAGACGAAATGAGCAGTTCTTC. Its translation: CASSQPGTRRNEQFF.

The genes are TRBV15 and TRBJ2-1, with 14 bases lining up with TRBD2. Germline values: CDR1 LNHNV, CDR2 YYDKDF (reference sequence). The CDR3 runs to 17 residues. V shed 0 bases, J shed 6 bases, and the junction held 4 bases outside the gene matches. The CDR3 spells CATSREVGLAGGNEQFF. The DNA for the CDR3 is TGTGCCACCAGCAGAGAGGTCGGACTAGCGGGGGGCAATGAGCAGTTCTTC.

The chain is built from TRBV4-3 and TRBJ2-7; no definite D call. V was trimmed by 0 bases and J by 1 base, leaving 7 bases between them. CDR3 length equals 14 residues. Germline V gene data show CDR1 as LGHNA and CDR2 as YSLEER. The CDR3 DNA is TGCGCCAGCAGCCAAGAGTCGCTATCCTACGAGCAGTACTTC. Translated: CASSQESLSYEQYF.

This clone has more than one count but fewer than ten. The rearrangement joins TRBV28 to TRBJ2-7, with TRBD2 matching over 9 bases. Germline values: CDR1 MDHEN, CDR2 SYDVKM. The CDR3 spans 14 residues. V shed 6 bases, J shed 5 bases, and the junction held 8 bases outside the gene matches. The CDR3 loop is CASSLSGSPHEQYF. The CDR3 coding sequence is TGTGCCAGCAGCCTTAGCGGGAGCCCCCACGAGCAGTACTTC.

V usage is TRBV23-1 and J usage is TRBJ1-1; D is perhaps TRBD1 (5 bases). TRBV23-1 is annotated as an ORF whose role is uncertain. The CDR3 is 14 residues long. V was clipped by 2 bases and J by 1 base, with 8 bases between them. CDR3: CASSQRTRNTEAFF. CDR3 nucleotide sequence: TGCGCCAGCAGTCAAAGGACACGGAACACTGAAGCTTTCTTT.